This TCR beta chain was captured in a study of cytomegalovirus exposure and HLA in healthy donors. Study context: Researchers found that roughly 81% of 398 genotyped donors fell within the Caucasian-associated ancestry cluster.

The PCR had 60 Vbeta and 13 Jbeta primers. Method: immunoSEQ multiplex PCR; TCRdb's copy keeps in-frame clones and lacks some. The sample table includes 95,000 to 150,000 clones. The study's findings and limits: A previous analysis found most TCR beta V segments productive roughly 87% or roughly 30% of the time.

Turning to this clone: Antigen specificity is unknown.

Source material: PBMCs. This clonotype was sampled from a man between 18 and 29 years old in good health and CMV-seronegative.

The CDR3 here is CASSAGAGTRNVLTF. The CDR3, as DNA: TGTGCCAGCAGTGCAGGAGCGGGGACAAGGAACGTCCTGACTTTC. V and J are TRBV6-1 and TRBJ2-6; tentatively, D is TRBD2 (7 bases). The ends were cut back, 4 bases at V and 10 bases at J, with 17 bases in the middle. This CDR3 has 15 residues. CDR1 and CDR2 from the germline V gene are MNHNS and SASEGT.